This T cell receptor beta chain comes out of a study of human T cells and chemical hapten exposure. In the study overall: The variation in per-sample TCR yields arose mainly from small differences in pooled library volumes.

Individual cDNA molecules received unique molecular identifiers in the library. One entry per CDR3 protein, called by TCRdb with MiXCR from the RACE reads. This table holds about 130,000 distinct CDR3 sequences, roughly 9% found once. Time point meaning: healthy volunteer bleed at 2 weeks. It was from unfractionated whole blood that total RNA was extracted. Germline lookup yields CDR1 LGHNT and CDR2 FRNRAP. V was shortened by 4 bases and J by 1 base, with 8 bases between the two germline ends. The CDR3 consists of 13 residues. Material: whole blood. This TCR was sampled from a male donor in good health. Some clones in this sample may be carry-over from other donors' samples. The genes are TRBV12-5 and TRBJ2-7; TRBD1 might be the D (5 bases). The CDR3 here is CASGSQGSYEQYF. Here the CDR3 DNA reads TGTGCTAGTGGTTCTCAGGGTTCCTACGAGCAGTACTTC.